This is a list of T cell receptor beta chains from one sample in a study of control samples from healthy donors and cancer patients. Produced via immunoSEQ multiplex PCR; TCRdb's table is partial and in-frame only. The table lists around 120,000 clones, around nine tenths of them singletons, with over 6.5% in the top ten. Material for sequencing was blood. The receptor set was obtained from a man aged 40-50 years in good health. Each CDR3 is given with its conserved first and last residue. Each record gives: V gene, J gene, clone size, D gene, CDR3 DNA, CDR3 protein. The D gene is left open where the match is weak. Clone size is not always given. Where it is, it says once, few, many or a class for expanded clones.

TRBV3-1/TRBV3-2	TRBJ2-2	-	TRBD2	TGTGCCAGCAGCCATGCCGGACTAGCGGGAAACACCGGGGAGCTGTTTTTT	CASSHAGLAGNTGELFF
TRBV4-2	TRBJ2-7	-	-	TGTGCCAGCAGCCAAGAGGAAGGGGGGGTCTCCTACGAGCAGTACTTC	CASSQEEGGVSYEQYF
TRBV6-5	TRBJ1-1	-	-	TGTGCCAGCACTATATCGGGCATGACTGAAGCTTTCTTT	CASTISGMTEAFF
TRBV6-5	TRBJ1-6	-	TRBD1	TGTGCCAGCAGTTCCGGGACAGGGTGGGATAATTCACCCCTCCACTTT	CASSSGTGWDNSPLHF
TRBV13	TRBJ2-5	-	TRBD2	TGTGCCAGCAGCTCGATAACAAGAGGGTCTAGCGGGGAGACCCAGTACTTC	CASSSITRGSSGETQYF
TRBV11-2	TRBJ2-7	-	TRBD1	TGTGCCAGTAAGACAGGGGCCTACGAGCAGTACTTC	CASKTGAYEQYF
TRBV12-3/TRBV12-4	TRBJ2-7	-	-	TGTGCCAGCAGCCTCGGGTTCTACGAGCAGTACTTC	CASSLGFYEQYF
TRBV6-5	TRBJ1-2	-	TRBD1	TGTGCCAGTAGATCTCCAGGGGGATCTAACTATGGCTACACCTTC	CASRSPGGSNYGYTF
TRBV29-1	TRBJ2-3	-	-	TGCAGCGTTGCAGGGGGGACAGATACGCAGTATTTT	CSVAGGTDTQYF
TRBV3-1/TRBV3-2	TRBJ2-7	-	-	TGTGCCAGCAGCCGTATCTACGAGCAGTACTTC	CASSRIYEQYF
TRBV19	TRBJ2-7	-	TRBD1	TGTGCCAGTAACACTCCCGGGACAGGGTCCCACGAGCAGTACTTC	CASNTPGTGSHEQYF
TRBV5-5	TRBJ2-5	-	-	TGTGCCAGCAGCTTGGACCCGCGGCCCCTAAGGACAGCCCAAGAGACCCAGTACTTC	CASSLDPRPLRTAQETQYF
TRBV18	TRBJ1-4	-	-	TGTGCCAGCTCACCAATACAGGGTTACAATGAAAAACTGTTTTTT	CASSPIQGYNEKLFF
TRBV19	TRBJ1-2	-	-	TGTGCCAGTAGTATGTACAGGGATACCCATGGCTACACCTTC	CASSMYRDTHGYTF
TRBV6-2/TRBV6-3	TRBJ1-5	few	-	TGTGCCAGCAGTTATCTCCAGGGAGGAGCTAGCAATCAGCCCCAGCATTTT	CASSYLQGGASNQPQHF
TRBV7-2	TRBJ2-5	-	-	TGTGCCAGCAGCGTGGGGACCAGAGAGACCCAGTACTTC	CASSVGTRETQYF
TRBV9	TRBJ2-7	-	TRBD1	TGTGCCAGCAGCCCCCGGGACAGGGTCTTCTACGAGCAGTACTTC	CASSPRDRVFYEQYF
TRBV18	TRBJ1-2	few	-	TGTGCCAGCTCACCACCAAGCCAGCCGACTCGGGGCTACACCTTC	CASSPPSQPTRGYTF
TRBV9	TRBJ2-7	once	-	TGTGCCAGCTCAAATACAGACTACGAGCAGTACTTC	CASSNTDYEQYF
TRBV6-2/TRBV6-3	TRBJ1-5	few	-	TGTGCCAGCAGTTACCCCGGACCGTTCGATCAGCCCCAGCATTTT	CASSYPGPFDQPQHF
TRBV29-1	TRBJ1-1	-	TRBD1	TGCAGCGGCGGAACAGGGGGCGGCACTGAAGCTTTCTTT	CSGGTGGGTEAFF